What follows are 24 T cell receptor beta chains derived from one specimen sequenced in a study of cytomegalovirus exposure and HLA in healthy donors. Researchers ran the PCR with 60 Vbeta and 13 Jbeta primers. Profiled with immunoSEQ multiplex PCR; TCRdb holds only in-frame clones, not every one. This sample has 100,000 or so clones; 78% occur once, and the top ten carry 1% to 1.5%. The material sequenced was PBMCs. Receptors were obtained from a man younger than 45 in good health and CMV-seronegative.

The chain couples TRBV5-1 to TRBJ1-6, with D possibly being TRBD1 (5 bases). The CDR3 has 16 amino acids. Germline V gene lookup returns CDR1 SGHRS and CDR2 YFSETQ. V lost 0 bases and J lost 10, with 17 bases in between. The CDR3 nucleotides are TGCGCCAGCAGCTTGGCGCAGGGTGGCCTGGGGTCACCCCTCCACTTT. Translation: CASSLAQGGLGSPLHF.

This sequence joins TRBV19 and TRBJ2-1; 9 bases are a match to TRBD1. This CDR3 spans 15 amino acids. V shed 5 bases and J 3 bases; nucleotides not matched to a gene: 5. Germline V gives CDR1 LNHDA, CDR2 SQIVND (reference sequence). The CDR3 DNA sequence: TGTGCCAGTAGTGCGGGACAGGGTTACTACAATGAGCAGTTCTTC. It codes for CASSAGQGYYNEQFF.

The V and J genes are TRBV21-1 and TRBJ2-2; the DNA was not compared with TRBD2, the D call given in the table. TRBV21-1 has pseudogene status. The CDR3 is made up of 15 amino acids. The DNA for the CDR3 is TGTGCCAGCACGGGGGGGCAGGTCTTGGCCGGGGAGCTGTTTTTT. As protein: CASTGGQVLAGELFF.

This clone was counted between two and nine times. The CDR3 loop is CASSLAGTGLTEAFF. The CDR3 nucleotides read TGTGCCAGCAGTCTCGCCGGGACAGGGCTAACTGAAGCTTTCTTT. The chain recombines TRBV6-5 with TRBJ1-1; 9 nucleotides align to TRBD1. With V trimmed by 5 bases and J by 5 bases, 9 bases remained unmatched. CDR3 length equals 15 residues. Germline lookup yields CDR1 MNHEY and CDR2 SVGAGI.

This chain joins TRBV27 and TRBJ1-2; unclear D gene. Per the germline V gene, CDR1 is MNHEY and CDR2 is SMNVEV (reference sequence). The CDR3 runs to 14 residues. V lost 5 bases and J lost 3, with 13 bases in between. The CDR3 nucleotides are TGTGCCAGCAGTCCGCGCCACCTCTACTATGGCTACACCTTC. Residues: CASSPRHLYYGYTF.

The chain has TRBV5-8 and TRBJ1-4, with D possibly being TRBD1 (5 bases). Trimming pared 7 bases from V and 0 bases from J, leaving 19 bases between. The CDR3 runs to 17 residues. Germline V CDR1 and CDR2: SGHTS, YDEGEE. The CDR3 loop is CASASGGKPATNEKLFF. As DNA, the CDR3 is TGTGCCAGCGCTTCGGGGGGAAAACCGGCAACTAATGAAAAACTGTTTTTT.

The chain is built from TRBV7-2 and TRBJ2-1; TRBD1 might be the D (5 bases). V lost 4 bases to trimming and J lost 0 bases, with 10 bases between them. The CDR3 runs to 15 residues. Germline CDR1 reads SGHTA; CDR2 reads FQGNSA. The CDR3 region is CASSSTGISYNEQFF. For the CDR3, the DNA is TGTGCCAGCAGCTCAACAGGAATCTCCTACAATGAGCAGTTCTTC.

The rearrangement uses TRBV19 and TRBJ1-1; tentative D call: TRBD1 (5 bases). V was pared by 4 bases and J by 6 bases, with 15 bases between. Germline assignment: CDR1 LNHDA and CDR2 SQIVND (reference sequence). The CDR3 totals 14 residues. CDR3 nucleotides: TGTGCCAGTAGTAAGTATGGGGCGTCGGCTGAAGCTTTCTTT. This gives the protein CASSKYGASAEAFF.

In this sample, this clone turned up a few times. The gene calls are TRBV28 and TRBJ2-1; D uncertain. This CDR3 region has 14 residues. Trimming shortened V by 7 bases and J by 0 bases, and 10 bases separated the two germline ends. The germline V gene encodes CDR1 MDHEN and CDR2 SYDVKM. DNA for the CDR3: TGTGCCAGCAATACAGCCAGCTCCTACAATGAGCAGTTCTTC. The encoded protein is CASNTASSYNEQFF.

The rearrangement links TRBV7-9 to TRBJ2-7; D is perhaps TRBD1 (6 bases). The CDR3 covers 14 residues. V lost 0 bases and J lost 4, with 10 bases in between. Germline CDR1 reads SEHNR; CDR2 reads FQNEAQ (reference sequence). Here the CDR3 reads CASSLAAGEYEQYF. In DNA form, the CDR3 reads TGTGCCAGCAGCTTAGCCGCAGGGGAATACGAGCAGTACTTC.

CDR3 coding DNA: TGTGCCAGCAGCCCGATACAGGGGACAAATTCACCCCTCCACTTT. Translation gives CASSPIQGTNSPLHF. The chain carries TRBV5-4 and TRBJ1-6; TRBD1 aligns across 7 bases. Looked up from germline, CDR1 is SGHNT and CDR2 is YYREEE (reference sequence). With V trimmed by 4 bases and J by 7 bases, 8 bases remained unmatched. The CDR3 is 15 residues long. Full variable domain (remainder filled in from reference TRBV5-4 and TRBJ1-6): ETGVTQSPTHLIKTRGQQVTLRCSSQSGHNTVSWYQQALGQGPQFIFQYYREEENGRGNFPPRFSGLQFPNYSSELNVNALELDDSALYLCASSPIQGTNSPLHFGNGTRLTVT.

Here the CDR3 reads CATRRAGSNRETQYF. The DNA of the CDR3 is TGTGCCACCCGCCGCGCCGGTTCTAATCGAGAGACCCAGTACTTC. The genes are TRBV28 and TRBJ2-5; D not certain. CDR1 is MDHEN, CDR2 SYDVKM, per germline. CDR3 length equals 15 residues. Trimming removed 10 bases from V and 4 bases from J, with 22 bases in between.

This chain connects TRBV19 to TRBJ1-2; 8 bases are shared with TRBD1. CDR1 and CDR2 (germline): LNHDA, SQIVND (reference sequence). This CDR3 spans 17 amino acids. J lost 3 bases, V lost 3 bases, and 12 bases had no gene match. The CDR3 DNA is TGTGCCAGTAGTATTAGGAAAGGACAGGGCCCCGACTATGGCTACACCTTC. This encodes CASSIRKGQGPDYGYTF.

The V gene is TRBV19, the J gene TRBJ1-5, with D uncertain. Germline CDR1 LNHDA, CDR2 SQIVND (reference sequence). The CDR3 is made up of 16 amino acids. V lost 1 base and J 0 bases, leaving 10 bases between the germline ends. The CDR3 region is CASSIGLTVSNQPQHF. The CDR3 DNA is TGTGCCAGTAGTATAGGACTGACGGTTAGCAATCAGCCCCAGCATTTT.

The V gene is TRBV9, the J gene TRBJ1-4; D uncertain. Germline loops: CDR1 SGDLS, CDR2 YYNGEE. V gave up 3 bases and J gave up 7 bases, with 10 bases separating them. This CDR3 is built from 13 residues. The CDR3 DNA is TGTGCCAGCAGCGCTATTAGCGGTGAAAAACTGTTTTTT. This sequence encodes CASSAISGEKLFF.

This chain uses TRBV13 with TRBJ1-1; TRBD1 agrees at 11 bases. J lost 4 bases, V lost 6 bases, and 7 bases had no gene match. The germline V gene encodes CDR1 PRHDT and CDR2 FYEKMQ (reference sequence). CDR3 size: 15 residues. CDR3 DNA sequence: TGTGCCAGCAGAAACACCGGGACAGGGGGCACTGAAGCTTTCTTT. It codes for CASRNTGTGGTEAFF.

This chain uses TRBV6-5 with TRBJ1-5; D is undetermined. V lost 6 bases, J lost 4 bases, and 13 bases lay in between. The CDR3 runs 14 residues. Germline V gene sequence: CDR1 MNHEY, CDR2 SVGAGI. CDR3 loop: CASRLHSKNQPQHF. CDR3 DNA: TGTGCCAGCAGGCTTCACAGTAAGAATCAGCCCCAGCATTTT.

This clone has a handful of counts. Here the CDR3 reads CASSQDIIEEGYEQYF. The CDR3 DNA sequence: TGCGCCAGCAGCCAAGATATAATCGAAGAGGGTTACGAGCAGTACTTC. The V and J genes are TRBV4-1 and TRBJ2-7, with D perhaps matching TRBD2 (5 bases). V was trimmed by 0 bases and J by 4 bases, leaving 16 bases between them. This CDR3 has 16 amino acids. Germline loops: CDR1 MGHRA, CDR2 YSYEKL.

V is TRBV7-9 and J is TRBJ1-2; no definite D call. The CDR3 covers 13 residues. Between the trimmed V and J ends, which lost 0 bases and 14 bases, there was a span of 16 bases. Germline assignment: CDR1 SEHNR and CDR2 FQNEAQ (reference sequence). Here the CDR3 reads CASSLAIGISSTF. The DNA for the CDR3 is TGTGCCAGCAGCTTAGCGATCGGGATTAGTAGTACCTTC. The full variable domain, rest sourced from reference TRBV7-9 and TRBJ1-2, is DTGVSQNPRHKITKRGQNVTFRCDPISEHNRLYWYRQTLGQGPEFLTYFQNEAQLEKSRLLSDRFSAERPKGSFSTLEIQRTEQGDSAMYLCASSLAIGISSTFGSGTRLTVV.

The chain joins TRBV30 to TRBJ2-1, with TRBD2 as a possible D gene (5 bases). This CDR3 is built from 16 residues. V shed 0 bases and J shed 3 bases, with 15 bases lying between them. Germline values: CDR1 GTSNPN, CDR2 SVGIG (reference sequence). CDR3 nucleotides: TGTGCCTGGAGTGTACCCGGGGTGGGGATCTACAATGAGCAGTTCTTC. Translating it yields CAWSVPGVGIYNEQFF.

The J gene is TRBJ1-5, the V gene TRBV10-1; D not certain. Trimming pared 3 bases from V and 7 bases from J, leaving 7 bases between. The CDR3 contains 12 residues. Per germline, CDR1 WNHNN and CDR2 SYGVQD (reference sequence). The CDR3 bases are TGCGCCAGCAGTGAAAATCGGCAGCCCCAGCATTTT. Translated, it gives CASSENRQPQHF.

The chain joins TRBV7-2 to TRBJ2-7, with no clear D. This CDR3 contains 14 residues. CDR1 is SGHTA, CDR2 FQGNSA, per germline. V gave up 11 bases and J gave up 5 bases, with 22 bases separating them. The CDR3 is CALHKGLLRNEQYF. DNA of the CDR3: TGTGCCCTTCATAAAGGTCTCCTGAGGAACGAGCAGTACTTC. The variable domain in full, with the rest retrieved from reference TRBV7-2 and TRBJ2-7, is GAGVSQSPSNKVTEKGKDVELRCDPISGHTALYWYRQSLGQGLEFLIYFQGNSAPDKSGLPSDRFSAERTGGSVSTLTIQRTQQEDSAVYLCALHKGLLRNEQYFGPGTRLTVT.

CDR3 region: CASSISGYNSPLHF. Written as DNA, the CDR3 is TGTGCCAGTAGTATATCCGGTTATAATTCACCCCTCCACTTT. The chain employs TRBV19 and TRBJ1-6; no reliable D call. Germline V gene sequence: CDR1 LNHDA, CDR2 SQIVND (reference sequence). The CDR3 runs 14 residues. The V gene lost 2 bases and the J gene lost 4 bases, with 6 bases spanning the gap.

This clone was observed once. The rearrangement uses TRBV7-9 and TRBJ1-1, with D maybe TRBD1 (5 bases). CDR3 size: 15 residues. Germline V CDR1 and CDR2: SEHNR, FQNEAQ (reference sequence). V lost 1 base and J 8 bases, leaving 17 bases between the germline ends. CDR3 protein: CASSLGDSGLREAFF. DNA of the CDR3: TGTGCCAGCAGCTTAGGGGACTCAGGACTAAGAGAAGCTTTCTTT.